Listed here are 2 T cell receptor beta chains from one sample, sequenced in a study of cytotoxic CD8 clonotypes in ibrutinib-treated CLL (dated by TCRdb to about 2021). The library was produced with the immunoSEQ multiplex PCR assay. TCRdb limited this immuneACCESS table to in-frame rearrangements with V and J called. A share of clones is missing; checked studies link under half to unresolved V genes, and the rest is unexplained. The sample table shows fewer than 400,000 clones, and over 55% are seen once. The biggest ten clones account for around 6.5% of the sample. The source material was PBMCs, sampled after 36 months of ibrutinib treatment. The receptors shown here come from a human donor with chronic lymphocytic leukemia.

The chain carries TRBV11-2 and TRBJ1-4, with D perhaps TRBD1 (6 bases). This CDR3 contains 15 residues. The ends were cut back, 1 base at V and 7 bases at J, with 13 bases in the middle. Germline V lookup: CDR1 SGHAT, CDR2 FQNNGV. The chain's CDR3 is CASSLATGSSEKLFF. The CDR3 region has the DNA TGTGCCAGCAGCTTAGCGACAGGAAGTAGTGAAAAACTGTTTTTT. Complete variable domain (other parts from reference TRBV11-2 and TRBJ1-4): EAGVAQSPRYKIIEKRQSVAFWCNPISGHATLYWYQQILGQGPKLLIQFQNNGVVDDSQLPKDRFSAERLKGVDSTLKIQPAKLEDSAVYLCASSLATGSSEKLFFGSGTQLSVL.

The J gene is TRBJ1-1, the V gene TRBV7-2; D possibly corresponds to TRBD1 (5 bases). Between the trimmed V and J ends, which lost 8 bases and 0 bases, there was a span of 16 bases. The CDR3 is 15 amino acids. The germline CDR1 and CDR2 sequences are SGHTA and FQGNSA. The CDR3 region is CASVRAHLMNTEAFF. The DNA of the CDR3 is TGTGCCAGCGTCAGGGCCCATCTCATGAACACTGAAGCTTTCTTT. Full variable domain (missing parts from reference TRBV7-2 and TRBJ1-1): GAGVSQSPSNKVTEKGKDVELRCDPISGHTALYWYRQSLGQGLEFLIYFQGNSAPDKSGLPSDRFSAERTGGSVSTLTIQRTQQEDSAVYLCASVRAHLMNTEAFFGQGTRLTVV.